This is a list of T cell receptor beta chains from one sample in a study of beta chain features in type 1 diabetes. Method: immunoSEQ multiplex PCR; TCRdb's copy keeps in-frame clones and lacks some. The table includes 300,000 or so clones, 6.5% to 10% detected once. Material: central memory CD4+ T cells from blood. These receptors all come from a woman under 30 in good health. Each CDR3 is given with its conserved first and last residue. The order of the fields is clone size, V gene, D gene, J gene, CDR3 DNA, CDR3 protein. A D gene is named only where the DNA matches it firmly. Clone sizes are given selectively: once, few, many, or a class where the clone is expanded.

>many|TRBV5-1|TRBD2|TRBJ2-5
TGCGCCAGCAGCCCGGAGGCGGGAGGGACGAAGACCCAGTACTTC
CASSPEAGGTKTQYF
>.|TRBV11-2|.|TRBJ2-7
TGTGCCAGCAGCTTAAGTTTGGGGTCCTACGAGCAGTACTTC
CASSLSLGSYEQYF
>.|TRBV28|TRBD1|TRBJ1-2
TGTGCCAGCAGTTTGTTGACAGGGGTCGGCTACACCTTC
CASSLLTGVGYTF
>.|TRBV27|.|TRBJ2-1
TGTGCCAGCAGCGTTGGCGCGGGTGGTTTTTCTAATGAGCAGTTCTTC
CASSVGAGGFSNEQFF
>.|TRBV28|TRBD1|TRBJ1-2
TGTGCCAGCAGTTCGCCGGACAGGCTGACGTCGGGCTACACCTTC
CASSSPDRLTSGYTF
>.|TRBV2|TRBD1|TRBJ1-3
TGTGCCAGCCCGGGGACAGCCGAAAACACCATATATTTT
CASPGTAENTIYF
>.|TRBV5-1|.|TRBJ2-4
TGTGCCAGCAGCCCGGGACGTAAAAACATTCAGTACTTC
CASSPGRKNIQYF
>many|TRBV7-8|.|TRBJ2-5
TGTGCCAGCAGCCCTCAAGAGACCCAGTACTTC
CASSPQETQYF
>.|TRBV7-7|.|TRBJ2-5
TGTGCTAGCAGCCGCTCCCAGGGGAGCGAAGAGACCCAGTACTTC
CASSRSQGSEETQYF
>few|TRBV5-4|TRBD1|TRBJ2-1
TGTGCCAGCAGATCGGACAGGGAAAACTACAATGAGCAGTTCTTC
CASRSDRENYNEQFF
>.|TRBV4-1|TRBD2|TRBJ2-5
TGCGCCAGCAGCCAAGAGTCAACTAGCGGGGGTCTCCAGTACTTC
CASSQESTSGGLQYF
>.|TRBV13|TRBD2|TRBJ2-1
TGTGCCAGCAGCTCGGGGAGGGGGACTAGCGGGAGTCGGGAGCAGTTCTTC
CASSSGRGTSGSREQFF
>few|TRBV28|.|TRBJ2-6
TGTGCCAGCAGTCCGTCCGCAGGGAGCTCTGGGGCCAACGTCCTGACTTTC
CASSPSAGSSGANVLTF
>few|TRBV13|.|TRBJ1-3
TGTGCCAGCAGCCTAAATAGACGGGCCGGGGACACCATATATTTT
CASSLNRRAGDTIYF
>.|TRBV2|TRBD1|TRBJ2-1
TGTGCCAGCAGTGAAACAGGAGGCCCGGACAGGGGGCTCCACAGCTCCTACAATGAGCAGTTCTTC
CASSETGGPDRGLHSSYNEQFF
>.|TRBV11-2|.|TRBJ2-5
TGTGCCAGCAGCTCTGGGGAGACCCAGTACTTC
CASSSGETQYF
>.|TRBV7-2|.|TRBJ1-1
TGTGCCAGCACCATGGTGGGTGTAGGAACAGAAGCTTTCTTT
CASTMVGVGTEAFF
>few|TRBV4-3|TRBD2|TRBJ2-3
TGCGCCAGCAGCCAACAGATAGGCGGGAGACGGCAAGATACGCAGTATTTT
CASSQQIGGRRQDTQYF
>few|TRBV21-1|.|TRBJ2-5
TGTGCCAGCAGCGAACCAGGGACAGGGGCCCAAGAGACCCAGTACTTC
CASSEPGTGAQETQYF
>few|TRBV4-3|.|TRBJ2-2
TGCGCCAGCAGCCAAGGCCTGGGGCCCGGGGAGCTGTTTTTT
CASSQGLGPGELFF
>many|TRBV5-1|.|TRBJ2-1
TGCGCCAGCAGCTTGGAGGCTAGGAATGAGCAGTTCTTC
CASSLEARNEQFF
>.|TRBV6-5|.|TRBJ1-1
TGTGCCAGCAGTTCCCTCAGGGGAGTCAACACTGAAGCTTTCTTT
CASSSLRGVNTEAFF
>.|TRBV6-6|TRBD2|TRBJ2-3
TGTGCCAGCAGGAGACTAGCCGAGGTAGATACGCAGTATTTT
CASRRLAEVDTQYF
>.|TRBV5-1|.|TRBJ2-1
TGCGCCAGCAGCTTGCGCGACAGGGGAGGGGAGCAGTTCTTC
CASSLRDRGGEQFF
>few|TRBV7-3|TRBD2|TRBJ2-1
TGTGCCAGCAAACTAGCGGGAGGTAATGAGCAGTTCTTC
CASKLAGGNEQFF
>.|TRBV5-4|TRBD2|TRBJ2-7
TGTGCCAGCGGTGCGGGAGCACGGGAGCAGTACTTC
CASGAGAREQYF
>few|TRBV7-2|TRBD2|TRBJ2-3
TGTGCCAGCAGCTTAGCGACCGGGACTAGCGGGAGGGGACATACGCAGTATTTT
CASSLATGTSGRGHTQYF
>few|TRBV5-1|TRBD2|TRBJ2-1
TGCGCCAGCAGCTCCCTATTGACTAGCGGGATTTTCGGTGAGCAGTTCTTC
CASSSLLTSGIFGEQFF
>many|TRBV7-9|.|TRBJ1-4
TGTGCCAGCAGCTTCGGACGCCTAAGAAAAGGCCCAACTAATGAAAAACTGTTTTTT
CASSFGRLRKGPTNEKLFF
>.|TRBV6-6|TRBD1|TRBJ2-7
TGTGCCAGCAGTTACGCCACCGGGACAGGGAAGCAGTACTTC
CASSYATGTGKQYF
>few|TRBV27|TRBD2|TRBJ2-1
TGTGCCAGCAGTCGGACTAGACACAATGAGCAGTTCTTC
CASSRTRHNEQFF
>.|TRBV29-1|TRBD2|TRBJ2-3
TGCAGCGTTGACGGACTAGCGGGAGTCCCAGATACGCAGTATTTT
CSVDGLAGVPDTQYF
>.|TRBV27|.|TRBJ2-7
TGTGCCAGCAGTTTATCGCCCGGGTACGAGCAGTACTTC
CASSLSPGYEQYF
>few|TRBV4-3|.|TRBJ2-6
TGCGCCAGCAGCCAAACGTCCGCTGGGGCCAACGTCCTGACTTTC
CASSQTSAGANVLTF
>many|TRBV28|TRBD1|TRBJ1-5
TGTGCCAGCAGTTTACCTCAGACAGGGAGCAATCAGCCCCAGCATTTT
CASSLPQTGSNQPQHF
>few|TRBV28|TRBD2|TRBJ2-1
TGTGCCAGCAAACTAGCGGGAGGGGTAGGTGAGCAGTTCTTC
CASKLAGGVGEQFF
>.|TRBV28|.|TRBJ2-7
TGTGCCAGCAATCGGGGCTACGAGCAGTACTTC
CASNRGYEQYF
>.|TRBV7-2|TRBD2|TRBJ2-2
TGTGCCAGCAGCTTACTAGCGGGAGCCGGGGAGCTGTTTTTT
CASSLLAGAGELFF
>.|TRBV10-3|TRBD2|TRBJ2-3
TGTGCCATCAGTGAGCTGCGGACTAGCGGGAGGTTCGAAGATACGCAGTATTTT
CAISELRTSGRFEDTQYF
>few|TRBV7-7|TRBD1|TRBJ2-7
TGTGCTAGCAGCTTAGGGACAGGGACCTACGAGCAGTACTTC
CASSLGTGTYEQYF
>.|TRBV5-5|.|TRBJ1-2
TGTGCCAGCAGCTTGGCCACTCCTCGGGATGGCTACACCTTC
CASSLATPRDGYTF
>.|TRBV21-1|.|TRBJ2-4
TGTGCCAGCAGCGGCCGGACAGTGATACTTAAAAACATTCAGTACTTC
CASSGRTVILKNIQYF
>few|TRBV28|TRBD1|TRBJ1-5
TGTGCCAGCAGTTCCCTAGGACAGGGGGGTAATCAGCCCCAGCATTTT
CASSSLGQGGNQPQHF
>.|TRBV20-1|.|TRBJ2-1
TGCAGTGCTTCTTCCTACAATGAGCAGTTCTTC
CSASSYNEQFF
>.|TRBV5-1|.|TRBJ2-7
TGCGCCAGCAGCTTGGCTGAGGGTTACGAGCAGTACTTC
CASSLAEGYEQYF
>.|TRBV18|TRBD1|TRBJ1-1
TGTGCCAGCTCACTACATTCCGGGACAGGGAACCTCCTGGAAGCTTTCTTT
CASSLHSGTGNLLEAFF
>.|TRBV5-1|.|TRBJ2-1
TGCGCCAGCAGCTTTCAGCGACTAGCCTACAATGAGCAGTTCTTC
CASSFQRLAYNEQFF
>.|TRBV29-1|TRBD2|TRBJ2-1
TGCAGCGCCTCACTAGCGGGAGTCAATGAGCAGTTCTTC
CSASLAGVNEQFF
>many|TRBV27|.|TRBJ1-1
TGTGCCAGCAGCTACCGACGGGGCGGAACTGAAGCTTTCTTT
CASSYRRGGTEAFF
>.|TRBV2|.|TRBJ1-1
TGTGCCAGCATTGCCCTACAGGTTGGCACTGAAGCTTTCTTT
CASIALQVGTEAFF
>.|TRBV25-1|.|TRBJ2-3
TGTGCCAGCGGGGGCAGCAGAGGAAACACAGATACGCAGTATTTT
CASGGSRGNTDTQYF
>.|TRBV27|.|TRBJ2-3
TGTGCCAGCAGGAGGGAGGTAGCGTTAAGCACAGATACGCAGTATTTT
CASRREVALSTDTQYF
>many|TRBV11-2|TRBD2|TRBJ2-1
TGTGCCAGCAGCTTTAGTAGCGGGGGGAACAATGAGCAGTTCTTC
CASSFSSGGNNEQFF
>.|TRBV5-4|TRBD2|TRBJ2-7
TGTGCCAGCAGCTGGGGTAGCGGGAGGGACTACGAGCAGTACTTC
CASSWGSGRDYEQYF
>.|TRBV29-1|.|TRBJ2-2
TGCAGCGTACGCAGGGATAACACCGGGGAGCTGTTTTTT
CSVRRDNTGELFF
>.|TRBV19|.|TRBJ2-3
TGTGCCAGTAAGACCATGAGCATCACAGATACGCAGTATTTT
CASKTMSITDTQYF
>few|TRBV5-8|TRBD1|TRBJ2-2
TGTGCCAGCAGCCCGCAGGGGGCGGGGACCGGGGAGCTGTTTTTT
CASSPQGAGTGELFF
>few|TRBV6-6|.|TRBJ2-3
TGTGCCAGCAGTTACGATACCAGCTTTGATACGCAGTATTTT
CASSYDTSFDTQYF
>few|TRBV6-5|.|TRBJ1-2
TGTGCCAGCAGTTACTCAGCGGGGAGAGGCTACACCTTC
CASSYSAGRGYTF